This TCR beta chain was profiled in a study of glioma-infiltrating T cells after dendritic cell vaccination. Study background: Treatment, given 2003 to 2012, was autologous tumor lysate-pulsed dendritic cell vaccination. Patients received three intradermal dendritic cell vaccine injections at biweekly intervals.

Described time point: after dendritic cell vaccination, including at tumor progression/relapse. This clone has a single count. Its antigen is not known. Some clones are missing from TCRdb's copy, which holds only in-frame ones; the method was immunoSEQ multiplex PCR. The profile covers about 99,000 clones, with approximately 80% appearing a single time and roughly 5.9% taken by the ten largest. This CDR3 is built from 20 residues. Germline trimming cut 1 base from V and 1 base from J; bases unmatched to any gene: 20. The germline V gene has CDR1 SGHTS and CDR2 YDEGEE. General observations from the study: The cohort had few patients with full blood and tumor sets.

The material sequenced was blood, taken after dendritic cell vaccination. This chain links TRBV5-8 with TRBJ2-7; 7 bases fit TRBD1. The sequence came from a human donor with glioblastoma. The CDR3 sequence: CASSLKWRLSRQGPSYEQYF. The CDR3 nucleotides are TGTGCCAGCAGCTTGAAGTGGCGGTTGTCCCGACAGGGCCCTTCCTACGAGCAGTACTTC.